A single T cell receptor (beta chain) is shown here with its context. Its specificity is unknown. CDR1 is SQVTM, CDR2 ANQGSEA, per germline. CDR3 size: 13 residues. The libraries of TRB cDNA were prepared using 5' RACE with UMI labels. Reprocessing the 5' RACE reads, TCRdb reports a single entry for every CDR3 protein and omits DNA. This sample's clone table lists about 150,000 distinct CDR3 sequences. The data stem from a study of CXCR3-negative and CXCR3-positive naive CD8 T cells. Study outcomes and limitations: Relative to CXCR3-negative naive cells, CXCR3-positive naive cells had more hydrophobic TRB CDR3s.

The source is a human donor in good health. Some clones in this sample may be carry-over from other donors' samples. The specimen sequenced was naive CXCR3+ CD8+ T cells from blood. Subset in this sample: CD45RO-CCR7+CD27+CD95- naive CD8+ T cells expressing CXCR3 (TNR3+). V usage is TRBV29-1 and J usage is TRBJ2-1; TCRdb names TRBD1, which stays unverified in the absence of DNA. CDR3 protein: CSVELTGYNEQFF.